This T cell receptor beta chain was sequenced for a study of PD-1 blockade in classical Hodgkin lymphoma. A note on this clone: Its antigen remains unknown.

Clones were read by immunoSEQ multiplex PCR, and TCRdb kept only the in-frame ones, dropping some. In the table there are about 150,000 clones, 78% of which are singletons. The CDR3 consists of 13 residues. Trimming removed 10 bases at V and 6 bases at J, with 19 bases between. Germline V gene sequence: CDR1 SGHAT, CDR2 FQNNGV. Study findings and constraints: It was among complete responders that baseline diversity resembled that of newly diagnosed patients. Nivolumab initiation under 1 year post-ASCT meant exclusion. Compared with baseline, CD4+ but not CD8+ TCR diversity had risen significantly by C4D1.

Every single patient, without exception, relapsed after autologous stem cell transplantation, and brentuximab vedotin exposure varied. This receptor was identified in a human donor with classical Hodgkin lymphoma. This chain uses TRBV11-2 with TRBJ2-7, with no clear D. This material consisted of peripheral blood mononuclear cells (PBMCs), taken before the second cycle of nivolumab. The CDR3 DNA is TGTGCCACCACCCTGCGACTGAGCGCCGAGCAGTACTTC. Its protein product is CATTLRLSAEQYF.